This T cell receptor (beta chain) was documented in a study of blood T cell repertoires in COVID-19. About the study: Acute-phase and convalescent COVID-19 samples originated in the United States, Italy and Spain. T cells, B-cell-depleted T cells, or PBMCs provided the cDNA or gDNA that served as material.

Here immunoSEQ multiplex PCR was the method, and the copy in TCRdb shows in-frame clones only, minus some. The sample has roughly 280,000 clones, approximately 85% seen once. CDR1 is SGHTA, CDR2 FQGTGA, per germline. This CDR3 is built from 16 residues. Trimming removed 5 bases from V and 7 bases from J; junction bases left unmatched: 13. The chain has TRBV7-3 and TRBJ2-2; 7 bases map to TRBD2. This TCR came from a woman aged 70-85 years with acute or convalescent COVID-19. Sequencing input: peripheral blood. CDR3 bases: TGTGCCAGCAGCCCCGGGTGGGGGGGAAGCGACGGGGAGCTGTTTTTT. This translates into CASSPGWGGSDGELFF.